The 30 T cell receptor beta chains given below trace back to one sample, sequenced in a study of blood T cell repertoires in COVID-19. The method was immunoSEQ multiplex PCR; TCRdb's version includes in-frame clones alone and lacks a portion of them. The table has some 96,000 clones, 75% to 90% seen once. The sequencing sample was made of peripheral blood. The receptor set was obtained from a human donor in a cohort sampled during active COVID-19.

The CDR3 DNA reads as TGTGCCAGCAGCCAAGTTAAGACTAGCGGGGGGACCTCCTACAATGAGCAGTTCTTC. Protein sequence: CASSQVKTSGGTSYNEQFF. The chain combines TRBV4-2 with TRBJ2-1; 13 bases line up with TRBD2. V lost 1 base, J lost 0 bases, and 6 bases stayed unmatched. The CDR3 loop spans 19 amino acids. CDR1 is LGHNA, CDR2 YNFKEQ, per germline.

This sequence joins TRBV2 and TRBJ1-2; D unclear. Germline V gene lookup returns CDR1 SNHLY and CDR2 FYNNEI. The V end was cut by 1 base, the J end by 6 bases, with 9 bases between. The CDR3 extends over 13 amino acids. The CDR3 nucleotides read TGTGCCAGCAGTGAAGGGCGGATAGATGGCTACACCTTC. Its protein product is CASSEGRIDGYTF.

The chain joins TRBV6-2 or TRBV6-3 to TRBJ1-1; 8 bases are a match to TRBD1. The germline gives CDR1 MNHEY, CDR2 SVGEGT. The CDR3 totals 13 residues. Trimming cost V 5 bases and J 5 bases; bases outside gene matches: 4. In DNA form, the CDR3 reads TGTGCCAGCAGTCAGGGGGCTTGGACTGAAGCTTTCTTT. It is translated as CASSQGAWTEAFF.

V usage is TRBV2 and J usage is TRBJ2-5; possibly TRBD2 for D (6 bases). This CDR3 contains 15 residues. V lost 1 base and J lost 2, with 11 bases in between. Germline V gene sequence: CDR1 SNHLY, CDR2 FYNNEI. The CDR3 nucleotides read TGTGCCAGCAGTGAAGAGTACCGGGAGCAAGAGACCCAGTACTTC. This codes for CASSEEYREQETQYF.

J is TRBJ1-2 and V is TRBV6-5, with D perhaps matching TRBD1 (5 bases). This CDR3 region has 15 residues. V was shortened by 4 bases and J by 0 bases, with 12 bases between the two germline ends. Looked up from germline, CDR1 is MNHEY and CDR2 is SVGAGI. CDR3 amino acids: CASSSGTPPNYGYTF. The CDR3 nucleotides read TGTGCCAGCAGTTCAGGGACTCCGCCTAACTATGGCTACACCTTC.

J is TRBJ1-4 and V is TRBV28; D remains unclear. This CDR3 region has 14 residues. The ends were cut back, 6 bases at V and 6 bases at J, with 14 bases in the middle. CDR1 and CDR2 from the germline V gene are MDHEN and SYDVKM. CDR3 protein: CASSPAGLDEKLFF. CDR3 bases: TGTGCCAGCAGCCCCGCTGGCCTAGATGAAAAACTGTTTTTT.

The rearrangement uses TRBV5-1 and TRBJ2-1; TRBD1 matches at 7 bases. From germline, CDR1 is SGHRS and CDR2 YFSETQ. The J segment lost 3 bases and the V segment lost 0 bases, leaving 3 bases of the junction unmatched. The CDR3 is 15 residues long. This chain's CDR3 is CASSLGYRGYNEQFF. DNA of the CDR3: TGCGCCAGCAGCTTGGGTTACAGGGGCTACAATGAGCAGTTCTTC.

This chain joins TRBV7-2 and TRBJ2-1; 8 bases map to TRBD1. The germline V gene encodes CDR1 SGHTA and CDR2 FQGNSA. The CDR3 covers 15 residues. Trimming cost V 5 bases and J 3 bases; bases outside gene matches: 6. The CDR3 spells CASSLSGTGYNEQFF. For the CDR3, the DNA is TGTGCCAGCAGCCTTTCTGGGACAGGCTACAATGAGCAGTTCTTC.

The chain joins TRBV5-1 to TRBJ2-1; 9 nucleotides align to TRBD2. V gave up 0 bases and J gave up 7 bases; unmatched junction bases: 2. The CDR3 totals 14 residues. Germline CDR1 reads SGHRS; CDR2 reads YFSETQ. CDR3 sequence reads: CASSLVRGGNEQFF. The CDR3 region has the DNA TGCGCCAGCAGCTTGGTGCGGGGGGGGAATGAGCAGTTCTTC. Using reference TRBV5-1 and TRBJ2-1 for the parts outside the CDR3, the full variable domain is KAGVTQTPRYLIKTRGQQVTLSCSPISGHRSVSWYQQTPGQGLQFLFEYFSETQRNKGNFPGRFSGRQFSNSRSEMNVSTLELGDSALYLCASSLVRGGNEQFFGPGTRLTVL.

V and J are TRBV4-2 and TRBJ2-1; 9 nucleotides agree with TRBD1. J was trimmed by 5 bases and V by 4 bases; bases with no gene match: 9. The length of the CDR3 is 16 residues. Germline V gene sequence: CDR1 LGHNA, CDR2 YNFKEQ. CDR3 amino acids: CASSRALGQGNNEQFF. DNA of the CDR3: TGTGCCAGCAGCCGAGCACTGGGACAGGGAAACAATGAGCAGTTCTTC.

This rearrangement joins TRBV5-4 to TRBJ2-1; 9 bases are shared with TRBD2. The CDR3 loop spans 14 amino acids. Germline trimming cut 7 bases from V and 7 bases from J; bases unmatched to any gene: 9. Germline V CDR1 and CDR2: SGHNT, YYREEE (reference sequence). CDR3: CASGREGPTNEQFF. CDR3 nucleotides: TGTGCCAGCGGGCGGGAGGGCCCCACAAATGAGCAGTTCTTC.

This clone has a handful of counts. The V call is TRBV28, the J call TRBJ2-3, with D tentatively TRBD2 (7 bases). The V end lost 1 base, the J end lost 1 base, and 15 bases lay between the germline ends. From germline, CDR1 is MDHEN and CDR2 SYDVKM. There are 17 residues in the CDR3. The CDR3 loop is CASSLLWGGAGTDTQYF. The CDR3 DNA reads as TGTGCCAGCAGTTTATTATGGGGGGGGGCCGGCACAGATACGCAGTATTTT.

This clone was detected ten times or more. This chain uses TRBV7-2 with TRBJ1-1; no reliable D call. Trimming stripped 2 bases from V and 1 base from J, with 11 bases between. Germline loops: CDR1 SGHTA, CDR2 FQGNSA. This CDR3 is built from 15 residues. The CDR3 DNA is TGTGCCAGCAGCTTATTATCTGTCGGGAACACTGAAGCTTTCTTT. Translation gives CASSLLSVGNTEAFF.

Written as DNA, the CDR3 is TGTGCCAGCGGAGGACTAGCGGGGGGAGAGACCCAGTACTTC. Translated, it gives CASGGLAGGETQYF. The J gene is TRBJ2-5, the V gene TRBV6-5; 14 nucleotides line up with TRBD2. The CDR3 loop spans 14 amino acids. Unmatched junction bases numbered 3, after V lost 8 bases and J lost 4 bases. Germline lookup yields CDR1 MNHEY and CDR2 SVGAGI.

This chain links TRBV19 with TRBJ2-3, with a tentative D call TRBD2 (5 bases). Germline CDR1 reads LNHDA; CDR2 reads SQIVND (reference sequence). The V and J ends lost 1 base and 2 bases respectively, with 16 bases between them. The length of the CDR3 is 17 residues. The CDR3 spells CASSIVPRGSFTDTQYF. The CDR3 nucleotides read TGTGCCAGTAGTATAGTCCCCCGGGGTTCCTTCACAGATACGCAGTATTTT.

The chain recombines TRBV15 with TRBJ1-1; 8 bases are a match to TRBD1. In germline, CDR1 is LNHNV, CDR2 YYDKDF (reference sequence). J was trimmed by 3 bases and V by 5 bases; bases with no gene match: 8. The CDR3 runs 15 residues. The CDR3 DNA follows: TGTGCCACCAGCGGATACAGGGGGACGGACACTGAAGCTTTCTTT. Its protein product is CATSGYRGTDTEAFF.

The chain recombines TRBV5-1 with TRBJ1-6; maybe TRBD1 (5 bases). The CDR3 loop spans 15 amino acids. The V end lost 0 bases, the J end lost 7 bases, and 11 bases lay between the germline ends. Looked up from germline, CDR1 is SGHRS and CDR2 is YFSETQ. The CDR3 DNA reads TGCGCCAGCAGCTTGGGTTTCAGGGCGAATTCACCCCTCCACTTT. This codes for CASSLGFRANSPLHF.

The J gene is TRBJ1-1, the V gene TRBV28; D may be TRBD1 (5 bases). CDR1 and CDR2 (germline): MDHEN, SYDVKM. This CDR3 region has 16 residues. The V end lost 2 bases, the J end lost 0 bases, and 13 bases lay between the germline ends. CDR3: CASSLREAGMNTEAFF. The DNA of the CDR3 is TGTGCCAGCAGTTTACGAGAGGCAGGGATGAACACTGAAGCTTTCTTT. The full variable domain, rest sourced from reference TRBV28 and TRBJ1-1, is DVKVTQSSRYLVKRTGEKVFLECVQDMDHENMFWYRQDPGLGLRLIYFSYDVKMKEKGDIPEGYSVSREKKERFSLILESASTNQTSMYLCASSLREAGMNTEAFFGQGTRLTVV.

The gene calls are TRBV30 and TRBJ2-5; the match to TRBD1 covers 7 bases. The germline CDR1 and CDR2 sequences are GTSNPN and SVGIG (reference sequence). This CDR3 spans 14 amino acids. V lost 4 bases to trimming and J lost 0 bases; unmatched junction nucleotides: 5. The CDR3 is CAWNRDRYQETQYF. CDR3 nucleotides: TGTGCCTGGAACCGGGACAGATACCAAGAGACCCAGTACTTC.

The V call is TRBV2, the J call TRBJ1-2, with D maybe TRBD1 (6 bases). Trimming pared 3 bases from V and 6 bases from J, leaving 14 bases between. Germline assignment: CDR1 SNHLY and CDR2 FYNNEI. The CDR3 runs 14 residues. The CDR3 DNA sequence: TGTGCCAGCAGTGAGGTTTGGTCAGGGGATGGCTACACCTTC. Encoded protein: CASSEVWSGDGYTF.

This chain connects TRBV4-1 to TRBJ1-3; a possible D gene is TRBD1 (6 bases). The ends were cut back, 1 base at V and 4 bases at J, with 11 bases in the middle. CDR1 MGHRA and CDR2 YSYEKL come from the germline V gene. The CDR3 is made up of 15 amino acids. The CDR3 DNA follows: TGCGCCAGCAGCCAAGCACAGGGTTCGGGAAACACCATATATTTT. It codes for CASSQAQGSGNTIYF.

V gene TRBV6-2 or TRBV6-3 combines with J gene TRBJ1-5; D perhaps matches TRBD1 (6 bases). This CDR3 is built from 13 residues. Trimming removed 5 bases from V and 7 bases from J, with 12 bases in between. Germline-derived CDR1 and CDR2 are MNHEY and SVGEGT. CDR3 DNA sequence: TGTGCCAGCAGTCAAAACGGACAGCAGCCCCAGCATTTT. Its protein is CASSQNGQQPQHF.

The chain combines TRBV4-1 with TRBJ2-1, with 12 bases identical to TRBD2. The J segment lost 6 bases and the V segment lost 3 bases, leaving 3 bases of the junction unmatched. CDR1 and CDR2 (germline): MGHRA, YSYEKL. The CDR3 totals 15 residues. The DNA of the CDR3 is TGCGCCAGCAGCCAGCTGACTAGCGGGAGCAATGAGCAGTTCTTC. This translates into CASSQLTSGSNEQFF.

This clone was recorded once. The V and J genes are TRBV30 and TRBJ1-2, with 8 nucleotides matching TRBD1. The V and J ends lost 2 bases and 8 bases, in that order; junction bases with no gene match: 7. The CDR3 length is 13 residues. Germline CDR1 and CDR2: GTSNPN and SVGIG (reference sequence). CDR3 in amino acids: CAWSPGGAGGYTF. The DNA of the CDR3 is TGTGCCTGGAGTCCAGGGGGCGCCGGGGGCTACACCTTC. The full variable domain, with the rest looked up from reference TRBV30 and TRBJ1-2, is SQTIHQWPATLVQPVGSPLSLECTVEGTSNPNLYWYRQAAGRGLQLLFYSVGIGQISSEVPQNLSASRPQDRQFILSSKKLLLSDSGFYLCAWSPGGAGGYTFGSGTRLTVV.

A single count supports this clone. This chain links TRBV6-5 with TRBJ2-7; TRBD2 matches at 7 bases. Germline CDR1 is MNHEY and CDR2 is SVGAGI. Germline trimming cut 4 bases from V and 2 bases from J; bases unmatched to any gene: 11. The CDR3 contains 16 residues. CDR3 nucleotide sequence: TGTGCCAGCAGTTCCGACCGCGGGAGTCTCACCTACGAGCAGTACTTC. It translates to CASSSDRGSLTYEQYF.

V gene TRBV6-5 combines with J gene TRBJ1-5; D might be TRBD1 (6 bases). V lost 5 bases to trimming and J lost 9 bases, with 20 bases between them. Looked up from germline, CDR1 is MNHEY and CDR2 is SVGAGI. CDR3 size: 15 residues. DNA for the CDR3: TGTGCCAGCAGTCGAGGGGGAAATCTTCTGTCGCCCCAGCATTTT. Protein: CASSRGGNLLSPQHF.

The CDR3 here is CATSRGRQGDGYTF. The DNA of the CDR3 is TGTGCCACCAGCAGAGGCCGGCAGGGGGATGGCTACACCTTC. This chain uses TRBV15 with TRBJ1-2; 7 bases map to TRBD1. Germline lookup yields CDR1 LNHNV and CDR2 YYDKDF (reference sequence). The length of the CDR3 is 14 residues. Trimming cost V 1 base and J 6 bases; bases outside gene matches: 5.

The gene calls are TRBV15 and TRBJ2-7; 9 nucleotides align to TRBD2. V was pared by 0 bases and J by 6 bases, with 0 bases of the junction left unmatched. Germline V gene lookup returns CDR1 LNHNV and CDR2 YYDKDF (reference sequence). This CDR3 is built from 13 residues. The CDR3 nucleotides read TGTGCCACCAGCAGAGATAGCGGGAGCGAGCAGTACTTC. This gives the protein CATSRDSGSEQYF. Complete variable domain (other parts from reference TRBV15 and TRBJ2-7): DAMVIQNPRYQVTQFGKPVTLSCSQTLNHNVMYWYQQKSSQAPKLLFHYYDKDFNNEADTPDNFQSRRPNTSFCFLDIRSPGLGDTAMYLCATSRDSGSEQYFGPGTRLTVT.

The rearrangement links TRBV28 to TRBJ2-1; D gene uncertain. The CDR3 has 10 residues. The germline V gene encodes CDR1 MDHEN and CDR2 SYDVKM. V was shortened by 4 bases and J by 7 bases, with 2 bases between the two germline ends. CDR3 loop: CASSSNEQFF. CDR3 DNA sequence: TGTGCCAGCAGTTCTAATGAGCAGTTCTTC.

The CDR3 loop reads CASSQGLQRGAFTDTQYF. In DNA form, the CDR3 reads TGTGCCAGCAGCCAGGGACTCCAGCGGGGGGCGTTCACAGATACGCAGTATTTT. The chain combines TRBV4-2 with TRBJ2-3; 9 nucleotides line up with TRBD2. J gave up 2 bases and V 3 bases, and 12 bases lay outside the gene matches. Germline V lookup: CDR1 LGHNA, CDR2 YNFKEQ. The CDR3 is made up of 18 amino acids.